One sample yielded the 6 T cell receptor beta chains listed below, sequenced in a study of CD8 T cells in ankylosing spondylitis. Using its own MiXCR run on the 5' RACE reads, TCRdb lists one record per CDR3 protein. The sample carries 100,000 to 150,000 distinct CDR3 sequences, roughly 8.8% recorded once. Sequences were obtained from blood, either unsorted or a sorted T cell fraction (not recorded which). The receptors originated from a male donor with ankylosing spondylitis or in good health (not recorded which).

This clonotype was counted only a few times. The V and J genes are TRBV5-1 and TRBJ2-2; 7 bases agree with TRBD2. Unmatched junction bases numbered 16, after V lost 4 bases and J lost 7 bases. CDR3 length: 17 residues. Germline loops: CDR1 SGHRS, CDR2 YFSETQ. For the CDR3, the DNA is TGCGCCAGCAGCCGTACAAGTTTGCGGGAGAGGGGCGGGGAGCTGTTTTTT. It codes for CASSRTSLRERGGELFF.

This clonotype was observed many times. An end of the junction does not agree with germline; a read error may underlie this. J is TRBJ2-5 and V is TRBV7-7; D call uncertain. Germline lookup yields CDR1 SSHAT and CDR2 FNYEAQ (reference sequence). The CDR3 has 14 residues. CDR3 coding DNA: TGTGCTAGCAGCTTAGAGCTAGTGGGAGAGACCCAGTACTTC. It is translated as CASSLELVGETQYF.

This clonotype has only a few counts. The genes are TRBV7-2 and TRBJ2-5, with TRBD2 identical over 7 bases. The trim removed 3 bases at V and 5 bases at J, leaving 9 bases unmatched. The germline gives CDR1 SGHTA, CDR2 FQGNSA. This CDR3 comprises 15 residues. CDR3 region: CASSLDWGEGETQYF. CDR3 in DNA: TGTGCCAGCAGCTTGGACTGGGGGGAGGGTGAGACCCAGTACTTC.

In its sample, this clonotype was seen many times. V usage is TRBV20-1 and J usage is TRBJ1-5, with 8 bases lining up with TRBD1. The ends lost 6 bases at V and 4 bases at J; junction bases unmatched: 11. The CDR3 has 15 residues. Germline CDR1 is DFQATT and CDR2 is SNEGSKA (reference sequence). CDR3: CSAYYMGQENQPQHF. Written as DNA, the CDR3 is TGCAGTGCATATTATATGGGACAGGAGAATCAGCCCCAGCATTTT.

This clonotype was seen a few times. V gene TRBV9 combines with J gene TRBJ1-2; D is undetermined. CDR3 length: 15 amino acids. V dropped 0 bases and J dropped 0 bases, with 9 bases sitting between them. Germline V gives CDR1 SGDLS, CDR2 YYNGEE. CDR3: CASSVAVAANYGYTF. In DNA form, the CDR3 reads TGTGCCAGCAGCGTAGCCGTCGCCGCTAACTATGGCTACACCTTC.

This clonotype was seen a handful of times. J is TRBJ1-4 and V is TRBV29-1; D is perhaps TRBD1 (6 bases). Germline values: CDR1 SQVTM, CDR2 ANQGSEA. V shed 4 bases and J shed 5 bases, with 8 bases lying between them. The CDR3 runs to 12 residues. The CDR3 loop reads CSVAQGNEKLFF. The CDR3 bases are TGCAGCGTTGCGCAGGGGAATGAAAAACTGTTTTTT. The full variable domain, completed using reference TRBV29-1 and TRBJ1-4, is SAVISQKPSRDICQRGTSLTIQCQVDSQVTMMFWYRQQPGQSLTLIATANQGSEATYESGFVIDKFPISRPNLTFSTLTVSNMSPEDSSIYLCSVAQGNEKLFFGSGTQLSVL.